This TCR beta chain was documented in a study of OX40 agonist ivuxolimab in advanced cancers. Method: immunoSEQ multiplex PCR; TCRdb's copy keeps in-frame clones and lacks some. The repertoire includes approximately 120,000 clones, roughly 92% of them detected once, and 0.8% to 1% sits in the top ten. V lost 7 bases and J lost 0, with 12 bases in between. Germline V gene data show CDR1 as SGHTA and CDR2 as FQGNSA. The CDR3 totals 15 residues. Sample: CD4+ or CD8+ T cells sorted from blood, taken in a trial of the OX40 agonist ivuxolimab. This sequence was found in an adult with an advanced solid tumor such as melanoma, head and neck, liver or kidney cancer. The chain is built from TRBV7-2 and TRBJ2-2; tentatively, D is TRBD2 (5 bases). The CDR3 DNA sequence: TGTGCCAGCATGAGGGCCAGATCGAACACCGGGGAGCTGTTTTTT. Translated: CASMRARSNTGELFF.